This T cell receptor beta chain came from a study of somatic mutations in cytotoxic T cells in rheumatoid arthritis. With 5 bases removed from V and 1 base from J, the gap between germline ends came to 11 bases. Germline V gives CDR1 SEHNR, CDR2 FQNEAQ (reference sequence). The CDR3 totals 14 residues. Data came from immunoSEQ multiplex PCR; TCRdb stores just in-frame clones and leaves some out. The sample contains some 26,000 clones, around 80% of which appear only once. The specimen was CD8+ T cells sorted from blood. This receptor was taken from a man aged 45-65 years in good health. The V and J genes are TRBV7-9 and TRBJ1-1; D is ambiguous. In DNA, the CDR3 is TGTGCCAGCAGCCTTCTAGGAGAGAACACTGAAGCTTTCTTT. Its protein is CASSLLGENTEAFF.